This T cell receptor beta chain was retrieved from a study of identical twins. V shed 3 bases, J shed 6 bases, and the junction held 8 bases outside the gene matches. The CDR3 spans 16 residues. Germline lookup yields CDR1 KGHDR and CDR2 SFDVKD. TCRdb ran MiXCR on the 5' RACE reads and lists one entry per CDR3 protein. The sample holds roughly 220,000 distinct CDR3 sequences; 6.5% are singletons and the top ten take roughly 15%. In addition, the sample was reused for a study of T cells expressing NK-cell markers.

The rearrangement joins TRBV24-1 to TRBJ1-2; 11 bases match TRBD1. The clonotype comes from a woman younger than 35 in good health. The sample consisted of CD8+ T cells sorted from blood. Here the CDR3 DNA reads TGTGCCACCAGTGATGGCACGGGACAGGGGGTTGATGGCTACACCTTC. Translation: CATSDGTGQGVDGYTF.